This T cell receptor beta chain was observed in a study of cytomegalovirus exposure and HLA in healthy donors. Study-wide results and caveats: The authors confirmed in vitro that three CMV-associated chains were specific for CMV antigens. The study had only CMV serostatus as immune exposure information.

The PCR made use of 60 Vbeta and 13 Jbeta primers. Per the original methods: A later analysis tallied 80 million or so unique TCR beta chains, 10 million to 12 million of them shared. Libraries were prepared by immunoSEQ multiplex PCR; TCRdb keeps only in-frame clonotypes and omits some of them. The V and J calls and the clone size are those of that table, but D and trimming were determined from the DNA. This sample has some 150,000 clones, with approximately 60% found just once. Germline V gives CDR1 SGHNT, CDR2 YYREEE (reference sequence). This CDR3 is 16 amino acids long. The V gene end was trimmed by 4 bases and the J gene end by 2 bases; junction bases not matched to a gene: 11. This clone was found a few times. The target antigen is unknown.

The origin of this receptor is a woman in her thirties or forties in good health and CMV-seronegative. Sequences were obtained from PBMCs. The V and J genes are TRBV5-4 and TRBJ2-7; TRBD2 agrees at 8 bases. The CDR3 DNA reads as TGTGCCAGCAGCCCCCCTAATAGCGGGGTAACCTACGAGCAGTACTTC. Residues: CASSPPNSGVTYEQYF.